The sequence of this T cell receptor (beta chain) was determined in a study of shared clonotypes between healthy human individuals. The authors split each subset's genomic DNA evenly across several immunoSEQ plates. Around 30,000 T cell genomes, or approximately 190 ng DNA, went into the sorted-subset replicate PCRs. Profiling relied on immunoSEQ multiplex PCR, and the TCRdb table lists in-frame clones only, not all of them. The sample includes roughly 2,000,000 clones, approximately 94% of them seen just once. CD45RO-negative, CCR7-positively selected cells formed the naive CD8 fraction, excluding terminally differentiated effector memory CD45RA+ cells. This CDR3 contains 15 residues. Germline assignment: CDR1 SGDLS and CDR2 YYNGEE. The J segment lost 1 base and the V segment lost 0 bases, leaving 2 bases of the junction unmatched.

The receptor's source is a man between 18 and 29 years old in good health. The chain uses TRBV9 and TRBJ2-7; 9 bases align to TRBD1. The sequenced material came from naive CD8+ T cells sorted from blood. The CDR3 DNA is TGTGCCAGCAGCGTAGTACAGGGGGCGTCCTACGAGCAGTACTTC. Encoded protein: CASSVVQGASYEQYF.